The 21 T cell receptor beta chains below all came from one sample that was sequenced in a study of response to subunit inactivated influenza vaccine. TCRdb re-derived calls from the RT-PCR reads in MiXCR, one entry per CDR3 protein. The repertoire has about 500,000 distinct CDR3 sequences, about 7.2% of them found once; the top ten carry around 14%. Sequenced material: PBMCs from blood, taken around 25 months after vaccination. The receptors come from a man between 50 and 70 years old who received an inactivated influenza vaccine.

This clonotype showed up many times. The chain combines TRBV28 with TRBJ2-7; the D gene is possibly TRBD1 (6 bases). This CDR3 spans 13 amino acids. Germline V CDR1 and CDR2: MDHEN, SYDVKM. Trimming stripped 6 bases from V and 2 bases from J, with 11 bases between. The CDR3 here is CASRGGPTYEQYF. The CDR3 coding sequence is TGTGCCAGCAGAGGGGGACCGACCTACGAGCAGTACTTC.

In regard to this clonotype: A read error may produce the germline difference seen at one junction end. The chain links TRBV28 to TRBJ2-7; TRBD1 agrees at 7 bases. Germline V gene sequence: CDR1 MDHEN, CDR2 SYDVKM. The CDR3 contains 14 residues. The CDR3 reads CASSFRDRVYVQYF. CDR3 DNA: TGTGCCAGCAGTTTCCGAGACAGGGTCTACGTGCAGTACTTC.

This clonotype appeared many times. The V gene is TRBV12-3 or TRBV12-4, the J gene TRBJ1-1; the D is unclear. V was trimmed by 1 base and J by 3 bases, leaving 6 bases between them. The CDR3 runs 13 residues. CDR3 in amino acids: CASSLDAYTEAFF. The DNA for the CDR3 is TGTGCCAGCAGTTTAGACGCTTACACTGAAGCTTTCTTT.

This clonotype came up a few times. V and J are TRBV7-8 and TRBJ1-5; D not resolved. Germline CDR1 and CDR2: SGHVS and FQNEAQ. This CDR3 has 17 residues. Trimming stripped 2 bases from V and 0 bases from J, with 14 bases between. CDR3: CASSLPRRFDSNQPQHF. Written as DNA, the CDR3 is TGTGCCAGCAGCTTACCCCGACGTTTCGATAGCAATCAGCCCCAGCATTTT.

The genes are TRBV29-1 and TRBJ1-2, with D possibly TRBD1 on 6 matching bases. Germline V gene data show CDR1 as SQVTM and CDR2 as ANQGSEA. Trimming shortened V by 3 bases and J by 2 bases, and 19 bases separated the two germline ends. The CDR3 spans 16 residues. This CDR3 reads CSVEGGGGDWNYGYTF. CDR3 nucleotide sequence: TGCAGCGTTGAGGGTGGGGGCGGCGATTGGAACTATGGCTACACCTTC.

The chain uses TRBV20-1 and TRBJ2-7; D unresolved. CDR3 length: 14 residues. With 2 bases removed from V and 5 bases from J, the gap between germline ends came to 16 bases. CDR1 is DFQATT and CDR2 is SNEGSKA in the germline V gene (reference sequence). Written as DNA, the CDR3 is TGCAGTGCTAGACCCACGGGTAGGACGAACGAGCAGTACTTC. Protein product: CSARPTGRTNEQYF.

The chain has TRBV12-3 or TRBV12-4 and TRBJ2-5; 7 bases line up with TRBD2. The CDR3 totals 13 residues. Trimming removed 4 bases from V and 4 bases from J; junction bases left unmatched: 3. The CDR3 nucleotides are TGTGCCAGCAGTTGGGGGGAGGGAGAGACCCAGTACTTC. Protein: CASSWGEGETQYF.

This rearrangement joins TRBV6-1 to TRBJ2-3, with 10 bases fitting TRBD2. The length of the CDR3 is 15 residues. After removal of 6 bases from V and 6 bases from J, the junction contained 9 bases not matched to a gene. CDR1 is MNHNS, CDR2 SASEGT, per germline. CDR3 region: CASRAGTSAPDTQYF. The DNA of the CDR3 is TGTGCCAGCAGGGCCGGGACTAGCGCTCCGGATACGCAGTATTTT.

This clonotype was counted only a few times. The rearrangement joins TRBV29-1 to TRBJ1-2; TRBD1 matches at 9 bases. Germline V gene data show CDR1 as SQVTM and CDR2 as ANQGSEA. The ends lost 6 bases at V and 0 bases at J; junction bases unmatched: 8. This CDR3 has 15 residues. CDR3 region: CSVPTGGGTNYGYTF. CDR3 DNA sequence: TGCAGCGTCCCGACAGGGGGGGGGACTAACTATGGCTACACCTTC.

This clonotype was seen ten or more times. The chain uses TRBV20-1 and TRBJ2-2, with 11 bases that match TRBD2. This CDR3 contains 15 residues. J was trimmed by 4 bases and V by 1 base; bases with no gene match: 2. Germline values: CDR1 DFQATT, CDR2 SNEGSKA (reference sequence). The CDR3 reads CSARVLAGGTGELFF. CDR3 bases: TGCAGTGCTAGAGTGCTAGCGGGGGGCACCGGGGAGCTGTTTTTT.

This clonotype was counted between two and nine times. The chain carries TRBV7-2 and TRBJ2-1; 7 bases match TRBD2. Trimming at V came to 2 bases and at J to 7 bases, leaving 11 bases not matched to a gene. CDR3 length equals 16 residues. Germline CDR1 and CDR2: SGHTA and FQGNSA. The CDR3 loop reads CASSLLQRGRGNEQFF. The CDR3 DNA reads as TGTGCCAGCAGCTTATTACAGCGGGGCAGAGGGAATGAGCAGTTCTTC.

This clonotype was recorded a few times. The rearrangement links TRBV7-6 to TRBJ2-3, with D tentatively TRBD1 (6 bases). This CDR3 has 13 amino acids. Trimming pared 9 bases from V and 6 bases from J, leaving 16 bases between. Germline V gene lookup returns CDR1 SGHVS and CDR2 FNYEAQ. The CDR3 region is CASGQRNPDTQYF. CDR3 sequence (DNA): TGTGCCAGTGGACAGAGGAACCCTGATACGCAGTATTTT. Together with reference TRBV7-6 and TRBJ2-3, the CDR3 gives the full variable domain: GAGVSQSPRYKVTKRGQDVALRCDPISGHVSLYWYRQALGQGPEFLTYFNYEAQQDKSGLPNDRFSAERPEGSISTLTIQRTEQRDSAMYRCASGQRNPDTQYFGPGTRLTVL.

This clonotype was seen more than once but under ten times. The chain employs TRBV15 and TRBJ1-4; D gene unclear. The V gene lost 0 bases and the J gene lost 10 bases, with 6 bases spanning the gap. This CDR3 is 12 amino acids long. The germline gives CDR1 LNHNV, CDR2 YYDKDF (reference sequence). CDR3 coding DNA: TGTGCCACCAGCAGAGACGTGGGAAAACTGTTTTTT. Protein product: CATSRDVGKLFF.

The chain links TRBV15 to TRBJ2-7; the D call may be TRBD1 or TRBD2 (5 bases each). Trimming shortened V by 2 bases and J by 6 bases, and 17 bases separated the two germline ends. This CDR3 region has 15 residues. Germline CDR1 is LNHNV and CDR2 is YYDKDF (reference sequence). The CDR3 DNA reads as TGTGCCACCAGCAGACGGGACGGGCGACTGGGCGAGCAGTACTTC. This encodes CATSRRDGRLGEQYF.

The chain is built from TRBV10-1 and TRBJ2-7, with TRBD1 matching over 9 bases. V shed 2 bases and J 5 bases; nucleotides not matched to a gene: 4. There are 14 residues in the CDR3. Germline V gives CDR1 WNHNN, CDR2 SYGVQD (reference sequence). CDR3 bases: TGCGCCAGCAGTGAGACAGGGGGCATCGACGAGCAGTACTTC. Translating gives CASSETGGIDEQYF.

This chain uses TRBV6-2 or TRBV6-3 with TRBJ1-3; D ambiguous. Trimming cost V 4 bases and J 0 bases, with 10 bases left between them. The CDR3 has 15 residues. Germline lookup yields CDR1 MNHEY and CDR2 SVGEGT. The CDR3 DNA reads TGTGCCAGCAGTTCACCGCGGATCTCTGGAAACACCATATATTTT. This translates into CASSSPRISGNTIYF.

CDR3 in DNA: TGTGCCAGCAGCCAAAGACTAGAAACCTACAATGAGCAGTTCTTC. Protein product: CASSQRLETYNEQFF. The chain couples TRBV4-2 to TRBJ2-1, with a weak D call TRBD2 (6 bases). V was clipped by 2 bases and J by 2 bases, with 10 bases between them. The CDR3 is 15 residues long. Germline lookup yields CDR1 LGHNA and CDR2 YNFKEQ.

The V and J genes are TRBV24-1 and TRBJ2-5; TRBD2 agrees at 15 bases. CDR1 is KGHDR and CDR2 is SFDVKD in the germline V gene. The CDR3 is 17 residues long. J gave up 0 bases and V 7 bases, and 5 bases lay outside the gene matches. CDR3 sequence (DNA): TGTGCCACCAGCCCCGGGACTAGCGGGGGGTACCAAGAGACCCAGTACTTC. Translation: CATSPGTSGGYQETQYF.

This clonotype appeared many times. The gene calls are TRBV6-1 and TRBJ2-5, with 9 positions matching TRBD2. V trimming: 0 bases; J trimming: 4 bases; junction bases outside the gene matches: 3. The CDR3 runs 15 residues. Germline assignment: CDR1 MNHNS and CDR2 SASEGT. The CDR3 spells CASSEAELAGETQYF. DNA for the CDR3: TGTGCCAGCAGTGAAGCTGAACTAGCGGGAGAGACCCAGTACTTC.

The chain's CDR3 is CASSLRPGTSGYNEQFF. CDR3 coding DNA: TGTGCCAGCAGCCTACGACCCGGGACTAGCGGCTACAATGAGCAGTTCTTC. V gene TRBV7-6 combines with J gene TRBJ2-1, with TRBD2 identical over 11 bases. J was trimmed by 3 bases and V by 5 bases; bases with no gene match: 9. CDR1 is SGHVS and CDR2 is FNYEAQ in the germline V gene. There are 17 residues in the CDR3.

This clonotype was recorded at least ten times. This chain's CDR3 is CASHPGGAWQPQHF. CDR3 nucleotide sequence: TGTGCCAGCCACCCCGGGGGGGCTTGGCAGCCCCAGCATTTT. This chain connects TRBV6-1 to TRBJ1-5, with a weak D call TRBD1 (6 bases). Germline V gene lookup returns CDR1 MNHNS and CDR2 SASEGT. The CDR3 totals 14 residues. Deletions cut 8 bases from V and 7 bases from J, with 18 bases between.